The 31 T cell receptor beta chains in this list originate from one sample, sequenced in a study of graft-versus-host responses after intestinal transplantation. Profiled with immunoSEQ multiplex PCR; TCRdb holds only in-frame clones, not every one. The table shows about 120,000 clones, with about 95% occurring only once. Their cognate antigens are unknown. The input for sequencing was unstimulated CD8+ T cells sorted from spleen or lymph node cells, taken before intestinal transplant. The receptors derive from a human donor who received an intestinal transplant.

The chain combines TRBV28 with TRBJ2-1; possible D gene TRBD2, 5 bases. The CDR3 runs 14 residues. V gave up 5 bases and J gave up 5 bases, with 13 bases separating them. From germline, CDR1 is MDHEN and CDR2 SYDVKM. The CDR3 sequence: CASSLASSHNEQFF. Here the CDR3 DNA reads TGTGCCAGCAGTCTAGCCTCCAGCCACAATGAGCAGTTCTTC.

This chain connects TRBV4-1 to TRBJ2-7; D not resolved. Trimming shortened V by 1 base and J by 2 bases, and 6 bases separated the two germline ends. Germline lookup yields CDR1 MGHRA and CDR2 YSYEKL. CDR3 length: 13 amino acids. CDR3 bases: TGCGCCAGCAGCCAAGGGTCCCCCTACGAGCAGTACTTC. Amino acids: CASSQGSPYEQYF.

V is TRBV7-9 and J is TRBJ2-1, with 12 bases identical to TRBD2. After removal of 5 bases from V and 8 bases from J, the junction contained 7 bases not matched to a gene. The germline gives CDR1 SEHNR, CDR2 FQNEAQ (reference sequence). CDR3 length: 15 amino acids. For the CDR3, the DNA is TGTGCCAGCAGCAAGCGACTAGCGGGAGTGCATGAGCAGTTCTTC. It codes for CASSKRLAGVHEQFF.

The chain recombines TRBV7-9 with TRBJ1-1; D not certain. This CDR3 contains 13 residues. V gave up 3 bases and J gave up 1 base, with 6 bases separating them. Germline CDR1 and CDR2: SEHNR and FQNEAQ (reference sequence). CDR3 amino acids: CASSFPGNTEAFF. As DNA, the CDR3 is TGTGCCAGCAGCTTTCCGGGGAACACTGAAGCTTTCTTT.

The genes are TRBV28 and TRBJ2-1, with D maybe TRBD1 (6 bases). Germline assignment: CDR1 MDHEN and CDR2 SYDVKM. The V end was cut by 1 base, the J end by 3 bases, with 13 bases between. There are 16 residues in the CDR3. The CDR3 spells CASSLLSEDSYNEQFF. CDR3 sequence (DNA): TGTGCCAGCAGTTTATTATCAGAGGACAGCTACAATGAGCAGTTCTTC.

This rearrangement joins TRBV9 to TRBJ2-1; no reliable D call. CDR3 length: 16 amino acids. The germline gives CDR1 SGDLS, CDR2 YYNGEE. The germline V and J ends were trimmed by 4 bases and 4 bases, with 18 bases remaining between them. The CDR3 here is CASSPHSSQIYNEQFF. In DNA, the CDR3 is TGTGCCAGCAGCCCCCACAGTTCCCAAATTTACAATGAGCAGTTCTTC.

CDR3 in DNA: TGTGCCAGCAGTGCCATGGGACTAGAAGTTGCAACCTACGAGCAGTACTTC. Translation: CASSAMGLEVATYEQYF. The J gene is TRBJ2-5, the V gene TRBV27, with TRBD2 matching over 8 bases. The DNA end is a closer match to TRBJ2-7, so the J assignment may be wrong. The CDR3 spans 17 residues. The V gene's germline CDR1 is MNHEY and CDR2 SMNVEV (reference sequence).

This chain uses TRBV2 with TRBJ2-4; 8 bases agree with TRBD1. The germline V gene encodes CDR1 SNHLY and CDR2 FYNNEI. J lost 5 bases, V lost 4 bases, and 19 bases had no gene match. There are 19 residues in the CDR3. The CDR3 DNA follows: TGTGCCAGCAGTGGCGCCGGGACAGGCCCCTTGTGGAGAGAAAACATTCAGTACTTC. It translates to CASSGAGTGPLWRENIQYF.

This chain uses TRBV28 with TRBJ2-4, with a tentative D call TRBD1 (5 bases). The CDR3 extends over 16 amino acids. Trimming stripped 1 base from V and 0 bases from J, with 10 bases between. CDR1 is MDHEN and CDR2 is SYDVKM in the germline V gene. The CDR3 is CASSLYAGPAKNIQYF. CDR3 bases: TGTGCCAGCAGTTTATACGCAGGGCCAGCCAAAAACATTCAGTACTTC.

The chain links TRBV6-5 to TRBJ2-5, with no clear D. The DNA end is more similar to TRBJ2-7, so the J call may be wrong. The CDR3 contains 14 residues. Germline V lookup: CDR1 MNHEY, CDR2 SVGAGI. Written as DNA, the CDR3 is TGTGCCAGCAGCAGCCCCCGCGGAACCTACGAGCAGTACTTC. It codes for CASSSPRGTYEQYF.

The chain combines TRBV6-5 with TRBJ1-4; D remains ambiguous. Trimming removed 2 bases from V and 5 bases from J, with 6 bases in between. Germline assignment: CDR1 MNHEY and CDR2 SVGAGI. CDR3 length: 13 residues. The CDR3: CASSYGPNEKLFF. CDR3 coding DNA: TGTGCCAGCAGTTACGGACCGAATGAAAAACTGTTTTTT.

The chain is built from TRBV7-4 and TRBJ2-2; a possible D gene is TRBD1 (5 bases). V lost 4 bases and J 3 bases, leaving 15 bases between the germline ends. CDR3 size: 16 residues. The germline CDR1 and CDR2 sequences are SGHVT and SQSDAQ. CDR3: CASSSPRGRDTGELFF. For the CDR3, the DNA is TGTGCCAGCAGCTCTCCAAGGGGCAGAGACACCGGGGAGCTGTTTTTT.

The rearrangement links TRBV19 to TRBJ1-1; weak D call: TRBD1 (5 bases). The CDR3 extends over 16 amino acids. Germline CDR1 LNHDA, CDR2 SQIVND (reference sequence). V was pared by 1 base and J by 4 bases, with 16 bases between. This CDR3 is CASSIAPGPGGTEAFF. The DNA of the CDR3 is TGTGCCAGTAGTATAGCGCCAGGGCCGGGCGGCACTGAAGCTTTCTTT.

Regarding this clone: Other DNA sequences in the same sample also yield this CDR3. The chain uses TRBV4-1 and TRBJ2-1; D ambiguous. CDR1 MGHRA and CDR2 YSYEKL come from the germline V gene. Between the trimmed V and J ends, which lost 4 bases and 10 bases, there was a span of 23 bases. The CDR3 covers 16 residues. The CDR3 DNA is TGCGCCAGCAGCCTCCCGGGCCCCAGGATTTTTATCGAGCAGTTCTTC. It codes for CASSLPGPRIFIEQFF.

Points on this clone: The identical CDR3 is also encoded by other nucleotide sequences in the sample. CDR3 protein: CASSLGTSEQYF. The CDR3, as DNA: TGTGCCAGCAGCTTAGGGACTAGCGAGCAGTACTTC. The J gene is TRBJ2-7, the V gene TRBV7-9; the match to TRBD2 covers 7 bases. The CDR3 is 12 amino acids. V lost 1 base and J lost 6; bases outside the gene matches: 0. The germline CDR1 and CDR2 sequences are SEHNR and FQNEAQ (reference sequence).

The chain employs TRBV4-1 and TRBJ2-1; D is unclear. V gave up 1 base and J gave up 6 bases, with 7 bases separating them. The V gene's germline CDR1 is MGHRA and CDR2 YSYEKL. The CDR3 is 13 amino acids. The CDR3 reads CASSQGSVNEQFF. CDR3 coding DNA: TGCGCCAGCAGCCAAGGTTCAGTCAATGAGCAGTTCTTC.

This sequence joins TRBV6-1 and TRBJ1-5, with D unclear. The V gene's germline CDR1 is MNHNS and CDR2 SASEGT. The V gene lost 5 bases and the J gene lost 3 bases, with 14 bases spanning the gap. The CDR3 runs to 15 residues. The DNA for the CDR3 is TGTGCCAGCAGTCCAACCTACATGGACAATCAGCCCCAGCATTTT. It encodes CASSPTYMDNQPQHF.

The CDR3 protein is CASSPVLGSYEQYF. DNA for the CDR3: TGTGCCAGCAGTCCAGTCCTCGGGTCCTACGAGCAGTACTTC. V gene TRBV28 combines with J gene TRBJ2-7; D remains ambiguous. The CDR3 has 14 residues. V shed 5 bases and J shed 1 base, with 12 bases lying between them. Germline values: CDR1 MDHEN, CDR2 SYDVKM.

The rearrangement uses TRBV28 and TRBJ2-1; no definite D call. This CDR3 has 12 amino acids. Trimming pared 6 bases from V and 8 bases from J, leaving 11 bases between. The germline V gene encodes CDR1 MDHEN and CDR2 SYDVKM. The CDR3: CASSPSMDEQFF. The CDR3 DNA reads as TGTGCCAGCAGCCCTTCTATGGATGAGCAGTTCTTC.

The chain joins TRBV13 to TRBJ1-5; perhaps TRBD1 as D (5 bases). Germline V gene data show CDR1 as PRHDT and CDR2 as FYEKMQ (reference sequence). The CDR3 extends over 12 amino acids. V was trimmed by 5 bases and J by 6 bases, leaving 8 bases between them. CDR3 sequence reads: CASSPQGQPQHF. The CDR3 DNA follows: TGTGCCAGCAGCCCGCAGGGTCAGCCCCAGCATTTT.

This sequence joins TRBV4-2 and TRBJ2-2; the D is unclear. Germline loops: CDR1 LGHNA, CDR2 YNFKEQ. The germline V and J ends were trimmed by 6 bases and 0 bases, with 17 bases remaining between them. CDR3 size: 17 residues. CDR3 protein: CASSRLMGSANTGELFF. Here the CDR3 DNA reads TGTGCCAGCAGTCGTTTAATGGGTTCCGCGAACACCGGGGAGCTGTTTTTT.

V gene TRBV5-1 combines with J gene TRBJ2-1, with 9 bases lining up with TRBD1. Looked up from germline, CDR1 is SGHRS and CDR2 is YFSETQ. This CDR3 is built from 15 residues. V lost 4 bases, J lost 5 bases, and 7 bases stayed unmatched. CDR3 DNA: TGCGCCAGCAGCCCCGGGACAGGGAGACACAATGAGCAGTTCTTC. It specifies CASSPGTGRHNEQFF.

The CDR3 DNA reads TGTGCCACGGTTCCGGACTGGTATCAGCCCCAGCATTTT. Protein sequence: CATVPDWYQPQHF. The chain combines TRBV28 with TRBJ1-5; D is unclear. This CDR3 contains 13 residues. The V end was cut by 10 bases, the J end by 5 bases, with 15 bases between. Germline CDR1 and CDR2: MDHEN and SYDVKM.

The chain uses TRBV5-4 and TRBJ2-1; D remains unclear. Germline CDR1 and CDR2: SGHNT and YYREEE (reference sequence). This CDR3 is 12 amino acids long. V dropped 3 bases and J dropped 7 bases, with 8 bases sitting between them. The CDR3 bases are TGTGCCAGCAGCTATCTATTAAATGAGCAGTTCTTC. Translating it yields CASSYLLNEQFF.

The chain employs TRBV5-1 and TRBJ2-7; D may be TRBD1 (5 bases). V was pared by 0 bases and J by 2 bases, with 9 bases between. Germline V gene lookup returns CDR1 SGHRS and CDR2 YFSETQ. This CDR3 spans 14 amino acids. The CDR3 here is CASSLEAGTYEQYF. CDR3 nucleotides: TGCGCCAGCAGCTTGGAGGCAGGGACCTACGAGCAGTACTTC.

Turning to this clone: The conserved phenylalanine or tryptophan is not found at the CDR3 terminus, so this likely reflects a read error. The V and J genes are TRBV5-6 and TRBJ2-7, with 13 bases identical to TRBD2. The CDR3 length is 16 residues. Germline CDR1 is SGHDT and CDR2 is YYEEEE. J lost 3 bases, V lost 0 bases, and 3 bases had no gene match. The CDR3, as DNA: TGTGCCAGCAGCTTGGGGACTAGCGGGAGCGTCTACGAGCAGTACCTC. Amino acids: CASSLGTSGSVYEQYL.

This chain joins TRBV29-1 and TRBJ2-7; D is uncertain. Germline V gene sequence: CDR1 SQVTM, CDR2 ANQGSEA. The CDR3 totals 13 residues. Trimming stripped 5 bases from V and 0 bases from J, with 11 bases between. CDR3 region: CSVNKQSSYEQYF. CDR3 in DNA: TGCAGCGTTAACAAACAAAGCTCCTACGAGCAGTACTTC.

This clone is a singleton in its sample. The CDR3 loop is CASSSDLTYEQYF. In DNA, the CDR3 is TGTGCCAGCAGTTCGGACTTGACCTACGAGCAGTACTTC. The genes are TRBV27 and TRBJ2-7; D perhaps matches TRBD2 (5 bases). From germline, CDR1 is MNHEY and CDR2 SMNVEV (reference sequence). Trimming took 4 bases from V and 2 from J, leaving 9 bases between them. This CDR3 is built from 13 residues.

The rearrangement links TRBV7-9 to TRBJ2-1, with D perhaps matching TRBD2 (6 bases). V was cut by 6 bases and J by 6 bases, with 18 bases left in between. The CDR3 sequence is 15 residues long. The germline CDR1 and CDR2 sequences are SEHNR and FQNEAQ (reference sequence). CDR3 loop: CASRSSLAVFNEQFF. CDR3 nucleotides: TGTGCCAGCAGGTCTTCTTTAGCGGTATTCAATGAGCAGTTCTTC.

The chain joins TRBV2 to TRBJ1-2; 9 bases match TRBD1. The CDR3 is 14 amino acids. The trim removed 8 bases at V and 4 bases at J, leaving 8 bases unmatched. Germline loops: CDR1 SNHLY, CDR2 FYNNEI. The CDR3 is CASGWDRVSYGYTF. CDR3 sequence (DNA): TGTGCCAGCGGGTGGGACAGGGTCTCCTATGGCTACACCTTC.

The chain uses TRBV28 and TRBJ1-2; D not certain. Between the trimmed V and J ends, which lost 3 bases and 6 bases, there was a span of 14 bases. The CDR3 sequence is 14 residues long. The germline CDR1 and CDR2 sequences are MDHEN and SYDVKM. This chain's CDR3 is CASSFFPGADGYTF. The CDR3 DNA reads TGTGCCAGCAGTTTTTTTCCAGGAGCAGATGGCTACACCTTC.